This TCR beta chain was recovered during a study of cytotoxic CD8 clonotypes in ibrutinib-treated CLL. Findings of the study overall: Higher clonality was seen at ibrutinib response and a return toward baseline at progression. Stable or contracted on treatment, public clonotypes were also uncommon.

The intended depth for sequencing was 1 in 200,000 to 1 in 1 million T cells. Data came from immunoSEQ multiplex PCR; TCRdb stores just in-frame clones and leaves some out. This sample has more than 300,000 clones, with 80% found just once. V shed 7 bases, J shed 7 bases, and the junction held 14 bases outside the gene matches. The length of the CDR3 is 15 residues. Per the germline V gene, CDR1 is MDHEN and CDR2 is SYDVKM. As to this clone: Its antigen remains unknown.

The chain combines TRBV28 with TRBJ2-7; TRBD2 agrees at 9 bases. The origin of this receptor is a human donor with chronic lymphocytic leukemia. The source was PBMCs, collected before ibrutinib treatment. CDR3 region: CASTLSIAGVKEQYF. In DNA form, the CDR3 reads TGTGCCAGCACCTTGAGTATAGCGGGAGTTAAAGAGCAGTACTTC.